This passage covers 23 T cell receptor beta chains from one sample sequenced in a study of brain T cells in children with intractable seizures. Data came from immunoSEQ multiplex PCR; TCRdb stores just in-frame clones and leaves some out. The data show approximately 330,000 clones, about 94% seen once. Time point denoted: blood from clinic visit 5 months post-surgery; TSC patient then seizure free. The sample was peripheral blood, taken roughly 5 months after surgery. Every receptor here comes from a boy less than two years old with tuberous sclerosis and intractable seizures.

V is TRBV6-6 and J is TRBJ1-5, with 8 bases matching TRBD1. Trimming took 7 bases from V and 1 from J; bases not matched to a gene: 3. Germline V CDR1 and CDR2: MNHNY, SVGAGI (reference sequence). The CDR3 is 14 residues long. The DNA of the CDR3 is TGTGCCAGCATCGGACAGGGAAGCAATCAGCCCCAGCATTTT. Residues: CASIGQGSNQPQHF.

The chain combines TRBV19 with TRBJ1-1; TRBD1 matches at 9 bases. This CDR3 is built from 15 residues. Unmatched junction bases numbered 9, after V lost 5 bases and J lost 5 bases. Germline CDR1 reads LNHDA; CDR2 reads SQIVND (reference sequence). CDR3 region: CASSLAADRGTEAFF. The CDR3 nucleotides are TGTGCCAGTAGTCTCGCTGCCGACAGGGGGACTGAAGCTTTCTTT.

The genes are TRBV5-4 and TRBJ2-7; D unresolved. The CDR3 totals 14 residues. V lost 4 bases and J 0 bases, leaving 11 bases between the germline ends. Looked up from germline, CDR1 is SGHNT and CDR2 is YYREEE (reference sequence). CDR3 in DNA: TGTGCCAGCAGCCCTCGAACGAGCTCCTACGAGCAGTACTTC. As protein: CASSPRTSSYEQYF.

Only one count was recorded for this clone. The chain carries TRBV11-2 and TRBJ1-1; D remains unclear. Trimming cost V 3 bases and J 3 bases, with 14 bases left between them. The CDR3 has 15 residues. Germline loops: CDR1 SGHAT, CDR2 FQNNGV. The CDR3 here is CASSFGRYMDTEAFF. In DNA, the CDR3 is TGTGCCAGCAGCTTCGGGCGCTATATGGACACTGAAGCTTTCTTT.

The sample holds many counts of this clone. This rearrangement joins TRBV27 to TRBJ1-1; TRBD1 might be the D (5 bases). The CDR3 sequence is 14 residues long. V lost 4 bases and J 7 bases, leaving 16 bases between the germline ends. Per germline, CDR1 MNHEY and CDR2 SMNVEV (reference sequence). The CDR3 DNA reads as TGTGCCAGCAGTTCCAGCGGGTGGGGCAATGAAGCTTTCTTT. This codes for CASSSSGWGNEAFF.

CDR3 amino acids: CAWSVISGRSEQYF. Written as DNA, the CDR3 is TGTGCCTGGAGTGTAATTAGCGGGAGAAGCGAGCAGTACTTC. V and J are TRBV30 and TRBJ2-7, with 9 bases fitting TRBD2. V was clipped by 0 bases and J by 6 bases; unmatched bases: 6. The germline gives CDR1 GTSNPN, CDR2 SVGIG (reference sequence). The CDR3 runs 14 residues.

V and J are TRBV27 and TRBJ1-6; 9 positions agree with TRBD1. Germline V gene sequence: CDR1 MNHEY, CDR2 SMNVEV (reference sequence). The V gene end was trimmed by 4 bases and the J gene end by 6 bases; junction bases not matched to a gene: 4. The CDR3 extends over 15 amino acids. CDR3 residues: CASSSGQGPNSPLHF. In DNA form, the CDR3 reads TGTGCCAGCAGTTCAGGACAGGGGCCTAATTCACCCCTCCACTTT.

V and J are TRBV6-5 and TRBJ2-2; possible D gene TRBD1, 6 bases. The CDR3 is 13 residues long. The V end lost 7 bases, the J end lost 6 bases, and 12 bases lay between the germline ends. Germline V gene sequence: CDR1 MNHEY, CDR2 SVGAGI. CDR3 DNA: TGTGCCAGCACCAACAGGGTAGCCGGGGAGCTGTTTTTT. This gives the protein CASTNRVAGELFF.

The rearrangement links TRBV5-4 to TRBJ2-7; D ambiguous. Trimming took 5 bases from V and 7 from J, leaving 22 bases between them. Germline lookup yields CDR1 SGHNT and CDR2 YYREEE (reference sequence). The CDR3 has 15 amino acids. This CDR3 is CASRYRGGSLSEQYF. CDR3 in DNA: TGTGCCAGCAGATACCGAGGCGGCTCCTTATCAGAGCAGTACTTC.

V usage is TRBV4-2 and J usage is TRBJ1-4, with D perhaps matching TRBD1 (6 bases). Between the trimmed V and J ends, which lost 3 bases and 8 bases, there was a span of 25 bases. The V gene's germline CDR1 is LGHNA and CDR2 YNFKEQ. The CDR3 extends over 18 amino acids. The CDR3 here is CASSQKRGAVMGKEKLFF. As DNA, the CDR3 is TGTGCCAGCAGCCAGAAGAGGGGGGCGGTGATGGGGAAAGAAAAACTGTTTTTT.

The chain has TRBV5-1 and TRBJ2-7, with D perhaps TRBD2 (6 bases). The CDR3 covers 13 residues. The V gene's germline CDR1 is SGHRS and CDR2 YFSETQ. Trimming stripped 4 bases from V and 3 bases from J, with 11 bases between. CDR3 DNA sequence: TGCGCCAGCAGCCCGGGGGACTTCTACGAGCAGTACTTC. It translates to CASSPGDFYEQYF.

The DNA of the CDR3 is TGCGCCAGCAGCTCGTACAGGGAAAACACTGAAGCTTTCTTT. Residues: CASSSYRENTEAFF. The V gene is TRBV4-1, the J gene TRBJ1-1; D is possibly TRBD1 (6 bases). V was cut by 5 bases and J by 2 bases, with 12 bases left in between. Germline V CDR1 and CDR2: MGHRA, YSYEKL. There are 14 residues in the CDR3.

CDR3 bases: TGTGCCAGTAGTATCGGACTAGCGGGAGAGGATGAGCAGTTCTTC. It specifies CASSIGLAGEDEQFF. V usage is TRBV19 and J usage is TRBJ2-1, with TRBD2 matching 13 bases. The V gene end was trimmed by 3 bases and the J gene end by 8 bases; junction bases not matched to a gene: 4. There are 15 residues in the CDR3. Germline CDR1 LNHDA, CDR2 SQIVND (reference sequence).

The rearrangement uses TRBV3-1 (or the pseudogene TRBV3-2) and TRBJ2-3; 8 bases map to TRBD2. V gave up 7 bases and J gave up 6 bases; unmatched junction bases: 9. The CDR3 length is 14 residues. CDR1 LGHDT and CDR2 YNNKEL come from the germline V gene (reference sequence). The CDR3 DNA is TGTGCCAGCACCCGGACTTCTAGCGGGGATACGCAGTATTTT. Protein: CASTRTSSGDTQYF.

This clone was seen just once. This chain joins TRBV5-4 and TRBJ2-1, with 7 nucleotides matching TRBD2. CDR1 is SGHNT, CDR2 YYREEE, per germline (reference sequence). Trimming cost V 2 bases and J 7 bases; bases outside gene matches: 6. CDR3 length equals 14 residues. The CDR3 is CASSFKGGPNEQFF. The DNA of the CDR3 is TGTGCCAGCAGCTTTAAGGGAGGGCCGAATGAGCAGTTCTTC. Complete variable domain (other parts from reference TRBV5-4 and TRBJ2-1): ETGVTQSPTHLIKTRGQQVTLRCSSQSGHNTVSWYQQALGQGPQFIFQYYREEENGRGNFPPRFSGLQFPNYSSELNVNALELDDSALYLCASSFKGGPNEQFFGPGTRLTVL.

The rearrangement uses TRBV23-1 and TRBJ2-7, with D uncertain. TRBV23-1 is annotated as an ORF whose role is uncertain. Trimming pared 4 bases from V and 6 bases from J, leaving 4 bases between. This CDR3 has 10 amino acids. The CDR3 DNA reads TGCGCCAGCAGTCGGGGCGAGCAGTACTTC. It is translated as CASSRGEQYF.

This rearrangement joins TRBV30 to TRBJ2-7, with 12 bases lining up with TRBD2. CDR3 length: 15 amino acids. Trimming cost V 8 bases and J 2 bases; bases outside gene matches: 10. CDR1 and CDR2 (germline): GTSNPN, SVGIG (reference sequence). The CDR3 protein is CARSDGLAGTYEQYF. As DNA, the CDR3 is TGTGCCAGATCCGACGGACTAGCGGGAACCTACGAGCAGTACTTC.

This clone was observed a single time. The chain couples TRBV14 to TRBJ2-1; no firm D call. CDR1 and CDR2 (germline): SGHDN, FVKESK. The CDR3 runs to 14 residues. V lost 5 bases and J 0 bases, leaving 8 bases between the germline ends. In DNA, the CDR3 is TGTGCCAGCAGCACATCAAGCTCCTACAATGAGCAGTTCTTC. Residues: CASSTSSSYNEQFF.

The V gene is TRBV6-5, the J gene TRBJ1-3; a weak D match, TRBD1 (5 bases). Germline V gives CDR1 MNHEY, CDR2 SVGAGI. V gave up 6 bases and J gave up 4 bases, with 10 bases separating them. This CDR3 is 13 amino acids long. The DNA for the CDR3 is TGTGCCAGCAGAAGGACACCCGGAAACACCATATATTTT. This sequence encodes CASRRTPGNTIYF.

This chain joins TRBV30 and TRBJ1-3, with D tentatively TRBD1 (5 bases). V lost 2 bases to trimming and J lost 0 bases, with 14 bases between them. The germline V gene has CDR1 GTSNPN and CDR2 SVGIG (reference sequence). The length of the CDR3 is 16 residues. The CDR3 coding sequence is TGTGCCTGGAGTTCCTGGGGCCCAAGCTCTGGAAACACCATATATTTT. The encoded protein is CAWSSWGPSSGNTIYF.

J is TRBJ2-6 and V is TRBV2; tentative D call: TRBD1 (6 bases). Germline assignment: CDR1 SNHLY and CDR2 FYNNEI. Trimming shortened V by 7 bases and J by 2 bases, and 9 bases separated the two germline ends. CDR3 length equals 14 residues. The CDR3: CASTDRPGANVLTF. The CDR3 DNA follows: TGTGCCAGCACCGACAGGCCTGGGGCCAACGTCCTGACTTTC.

The chain is built from TRBV9 and TRBJ2-5, with 12 bases fitting TRBD1. With 2 bases clipped from V and 5 bases from J, the junction kept 7 bases outside the gene matches. Germline V gene sequence: CDR1 SGDLS, CDR2 YYNGEE. The CDR3 extends over 16 amino acids. CDR3 in DNA: TGTGCCAGCAGCGTTTTAGGGACAGGGGGCGAGGAGACCCAGTACTTC. Its protein is CASSVLGTGGEETQYF.

As to this clone: Within the sample, other DNA sequences also encode this same CDR3. V gene TRBV5-1 combines with J gene TRBJ2-1; possible D gene TRBD2, 7 bases. Germline CDR1 SGHRS, CDR2 YFSETQ. Trimming shortened V by 1 base and J by 2 bases, and 10 bases separated the two germline ends. The CDR3 has 15 residues. DNA for the CDR3: TGCGCCAGCAGCTTGAGGGGGGGACCCTACAATGAGCAGTTCTTC. Protein sequence: CASSLRGGPYNEQFF.